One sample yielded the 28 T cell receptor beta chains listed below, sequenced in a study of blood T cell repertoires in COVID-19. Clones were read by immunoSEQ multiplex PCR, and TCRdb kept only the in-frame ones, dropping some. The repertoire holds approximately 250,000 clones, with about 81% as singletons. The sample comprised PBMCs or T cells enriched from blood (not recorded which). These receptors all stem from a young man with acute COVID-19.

The CDR3 region is CASSLTGRNTGELFF. CDR3 bases: TGTGCCAGCAGCTTAACGGGCAGAAACACCGGGGAGCTGTTTTTT. The chain employs TRBV7-3 and TRBJ2-2; no clear D gene. V gave up 0 bases and J gave up 2 bases, with 7 bases separating them. The CDR3 loop spans 15 amino acids. CDR1 SGHTA and CDR2 FQGTGA come from the germline V gene.

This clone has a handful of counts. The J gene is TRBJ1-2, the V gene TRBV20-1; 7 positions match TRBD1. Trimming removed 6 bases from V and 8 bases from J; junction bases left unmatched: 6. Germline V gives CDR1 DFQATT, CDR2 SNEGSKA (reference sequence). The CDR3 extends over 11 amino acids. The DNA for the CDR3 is TGCAGTGCGCGACAGGGTGAGGGCTACACCTTC. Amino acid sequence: CSARQGEGYTF.

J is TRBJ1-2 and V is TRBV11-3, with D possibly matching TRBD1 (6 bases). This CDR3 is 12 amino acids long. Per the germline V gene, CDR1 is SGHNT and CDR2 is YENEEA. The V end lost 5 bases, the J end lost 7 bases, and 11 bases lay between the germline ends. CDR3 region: CASSHRAGGYTF. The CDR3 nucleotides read TGTGCCAGCAGCCACAGGGCAGGTGGCTACACCTTC.

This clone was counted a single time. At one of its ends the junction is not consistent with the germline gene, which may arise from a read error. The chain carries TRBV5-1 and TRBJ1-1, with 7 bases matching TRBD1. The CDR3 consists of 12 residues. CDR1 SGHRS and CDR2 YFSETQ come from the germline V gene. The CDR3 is CASRDRNTEAFF. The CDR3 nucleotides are TGTGCCAGCCGGGACAGGAACACTGAAGCTTTCTTT.

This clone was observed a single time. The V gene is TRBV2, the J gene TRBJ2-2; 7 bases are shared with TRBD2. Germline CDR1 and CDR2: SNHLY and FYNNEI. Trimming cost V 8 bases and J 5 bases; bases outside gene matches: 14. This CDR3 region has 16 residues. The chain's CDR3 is CASCLERGRGTGELFF. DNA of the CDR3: TGTGCCAGCTGCCTTGAACGGGGGAGGGGAACCGGGGAGCTGTTTTTT. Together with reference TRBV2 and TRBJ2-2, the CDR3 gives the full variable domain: EPEVTQTPSHQVTQMGQEVILRCVPISNHLYFYWYRQILGQKVEFLVSFYNNEISEKSEIFDDQFSVERPDGSNFTLKIRSTKLEDSAMYFCASCLERGRGTGELFFGEGSRLTVL.

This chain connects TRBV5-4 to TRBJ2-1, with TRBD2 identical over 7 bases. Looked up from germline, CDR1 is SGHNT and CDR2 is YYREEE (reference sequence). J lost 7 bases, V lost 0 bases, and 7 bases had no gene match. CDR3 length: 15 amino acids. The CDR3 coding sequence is TGTGCCAGCAGCTTGGGGGGAGGGAAAGGAAATGAGCAGTTCTTC. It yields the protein CASSLGGGKGNEQFF.

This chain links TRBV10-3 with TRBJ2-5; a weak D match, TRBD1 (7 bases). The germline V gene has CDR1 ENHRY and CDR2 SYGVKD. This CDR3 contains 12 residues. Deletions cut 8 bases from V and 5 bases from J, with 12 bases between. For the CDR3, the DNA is TGTGCCATCGGAGGGGGCGGGGAGACCCAGTACTTC. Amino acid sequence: CAIGGGGETQYF.

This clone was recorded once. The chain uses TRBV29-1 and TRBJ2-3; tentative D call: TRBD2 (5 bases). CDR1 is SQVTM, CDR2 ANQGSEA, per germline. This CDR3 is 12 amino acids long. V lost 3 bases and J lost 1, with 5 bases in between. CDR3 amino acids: CSVDSGTDTQYF. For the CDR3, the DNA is TGCAGCGTTGATAGCGGCACAGATACGCAGTATTTT.

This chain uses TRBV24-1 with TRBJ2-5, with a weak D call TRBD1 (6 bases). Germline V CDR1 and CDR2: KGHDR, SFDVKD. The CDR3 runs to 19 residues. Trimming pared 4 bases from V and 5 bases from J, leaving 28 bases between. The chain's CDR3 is CATSDPTPVSGARGETQYF. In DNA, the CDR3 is TGTGCCACCAGTGACCCTACGCCGGTATCAGGGGCCCGAGGGGAGACCCAGTACTTC.

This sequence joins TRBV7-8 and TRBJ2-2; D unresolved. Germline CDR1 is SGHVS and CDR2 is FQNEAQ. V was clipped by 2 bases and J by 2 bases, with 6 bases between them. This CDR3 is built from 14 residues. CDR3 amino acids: CASSLPENTGELFF. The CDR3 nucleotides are TGTGCCAGCAGCTTACCAGAAAACACCGGGGAGCTGTTTTTT.

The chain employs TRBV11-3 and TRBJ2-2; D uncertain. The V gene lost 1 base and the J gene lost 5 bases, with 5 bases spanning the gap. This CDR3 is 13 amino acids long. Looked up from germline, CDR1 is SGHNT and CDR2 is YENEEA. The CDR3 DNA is TGTGCCAGCAGCTTAGGCGGAACCGGGGAGCTGTTTTTT. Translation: CASSLGGTGELFF.

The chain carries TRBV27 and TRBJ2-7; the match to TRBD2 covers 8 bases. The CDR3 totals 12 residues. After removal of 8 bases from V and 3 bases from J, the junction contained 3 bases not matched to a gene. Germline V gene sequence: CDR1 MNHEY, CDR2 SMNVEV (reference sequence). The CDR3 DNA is TGTGCCAGCGGCGGGGGGATCTACGAGCAGTACGTC. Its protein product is CASGGGIYEQYV.

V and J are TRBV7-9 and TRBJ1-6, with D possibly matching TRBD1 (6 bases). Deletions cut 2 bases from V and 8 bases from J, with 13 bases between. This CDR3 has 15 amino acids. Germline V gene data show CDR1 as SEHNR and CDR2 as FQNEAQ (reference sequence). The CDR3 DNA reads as TGTGCCAGCAGCTTACGTACTGGGGGCTATTCACCCCTCCACTTT. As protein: CASSLRTGGYSPLHF.

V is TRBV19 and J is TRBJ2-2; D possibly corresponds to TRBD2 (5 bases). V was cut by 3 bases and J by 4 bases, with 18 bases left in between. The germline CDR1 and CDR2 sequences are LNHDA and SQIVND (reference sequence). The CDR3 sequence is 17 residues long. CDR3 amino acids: CASSISSWVGSTGELFF. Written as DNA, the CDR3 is TGTGCCAGTAGTATTAGTAGTTGGGTAGGGAGCACCGGGGAGCTGTTTTTT.

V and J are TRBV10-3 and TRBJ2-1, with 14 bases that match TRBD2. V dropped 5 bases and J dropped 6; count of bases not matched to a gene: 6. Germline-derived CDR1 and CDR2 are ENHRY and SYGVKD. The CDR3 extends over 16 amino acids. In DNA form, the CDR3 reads TGTGCCATCAGTATGATGACTAGCGGGAGGGGCAATGAGCAGTTCTTC. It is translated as CAISMMTSGRGNEQFF.

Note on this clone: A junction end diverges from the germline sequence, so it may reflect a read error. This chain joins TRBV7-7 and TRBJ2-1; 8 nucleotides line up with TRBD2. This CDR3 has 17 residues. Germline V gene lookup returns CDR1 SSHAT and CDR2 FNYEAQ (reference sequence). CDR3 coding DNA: TGTGCTAGCAGCCGTCTAATAGTTGGACTAGCCGAACATGAGCAGTTCTTC. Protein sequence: CASSRLIVGLAEHEQFF.

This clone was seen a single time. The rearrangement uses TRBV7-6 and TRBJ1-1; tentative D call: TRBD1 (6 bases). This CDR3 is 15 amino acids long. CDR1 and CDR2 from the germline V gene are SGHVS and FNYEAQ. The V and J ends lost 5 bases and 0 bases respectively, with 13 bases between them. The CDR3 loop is CASSVMGQMNTEAFF. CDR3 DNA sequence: TGTGCCAGCAGCGTGATGGGACAAATGAACACTGAAGCTTTCTTT.

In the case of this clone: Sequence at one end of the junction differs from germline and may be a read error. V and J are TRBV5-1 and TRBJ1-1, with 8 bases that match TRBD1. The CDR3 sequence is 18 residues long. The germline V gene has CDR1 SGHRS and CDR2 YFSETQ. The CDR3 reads CASSSRTRAGGARTEAFF. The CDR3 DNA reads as TGTGCCAGCAGCTCAAGGACCAGGGCAGGGGGCGCGAGGACTGAAGCTTTCTTT.

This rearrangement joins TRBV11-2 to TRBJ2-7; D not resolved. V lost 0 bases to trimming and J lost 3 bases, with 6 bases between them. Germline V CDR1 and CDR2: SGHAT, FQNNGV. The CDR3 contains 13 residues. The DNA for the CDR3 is TGTGCCAGCAGCTTAGACCAGATCTACGAGCAGTACGTC. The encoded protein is CASSLDQIYEQYV.

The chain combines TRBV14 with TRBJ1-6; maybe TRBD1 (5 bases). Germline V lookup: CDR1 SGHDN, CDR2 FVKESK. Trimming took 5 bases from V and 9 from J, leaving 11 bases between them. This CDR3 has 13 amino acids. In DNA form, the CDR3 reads TGTGCCAGCAGCATACAGGTTTTTTCACCCCTCCACTTT. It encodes CASSIQVFSPLHF.

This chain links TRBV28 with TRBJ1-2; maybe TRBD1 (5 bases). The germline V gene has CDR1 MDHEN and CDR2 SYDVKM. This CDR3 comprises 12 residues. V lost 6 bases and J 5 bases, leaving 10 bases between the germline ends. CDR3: CASRKDNYGYTF. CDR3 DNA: TGTGCCAGCAGAAAGGACAATTATGGCTACACCTTC.

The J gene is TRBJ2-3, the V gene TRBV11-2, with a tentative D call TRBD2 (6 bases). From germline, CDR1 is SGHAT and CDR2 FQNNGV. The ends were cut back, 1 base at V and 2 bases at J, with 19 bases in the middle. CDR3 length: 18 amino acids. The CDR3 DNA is TGTGCCAGCAGCTTAGTAGGGCGGGGCGGGACCCTCACAGATACGCAGTATTTT. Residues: CASSLVGRGGTLTDTQYF.

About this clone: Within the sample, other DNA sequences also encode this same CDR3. The CDR3 reads CASSPQGSGNTIYF. The CDR3 DNA is TGTGCCAGCTCACCTCAGGGATCTGGAAACACCATATATTTT. V and J are TRBV18 and TRBJ1-3, with a tentative D call TRBD1 (5 bases). The CDR3 loop spans 14 amino acids. The V gene's germline CDR1 is KGHSH and CDR2 LQKENI. V lost 3 bases, J lost 1 base, and 7 bases lay in between.

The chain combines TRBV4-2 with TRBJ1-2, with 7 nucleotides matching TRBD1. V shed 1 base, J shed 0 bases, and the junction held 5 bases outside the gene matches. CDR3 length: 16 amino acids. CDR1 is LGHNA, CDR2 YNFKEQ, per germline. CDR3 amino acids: CASSQGGTDSNYGYTF. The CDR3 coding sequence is TGTGCCAGCAGCCAAGGGGGGACAGACTCTAACTATGGCTACACCTTC.

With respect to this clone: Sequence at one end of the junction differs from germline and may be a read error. This CDR3 reads CASSSTGGGHNEQFF. CDR3 sequence (DNA): TGTGCCAGCAGCTCTACAGGGGGGGGACACAATGAGCAGTTCTTC. The chain joins TRBV5-1 to TRBJ2-1, with D possibly TRBD1 on 8 matching bases. The germline CDR1 and CDR2 sequences are SGHRS and YFSETQ. This CDR3 is 15 amino acids long.

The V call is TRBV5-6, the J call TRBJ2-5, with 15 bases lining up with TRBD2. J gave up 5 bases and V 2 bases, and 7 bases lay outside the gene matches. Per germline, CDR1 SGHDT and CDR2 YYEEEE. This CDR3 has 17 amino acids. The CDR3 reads CASSFRTSGGAGETQYF. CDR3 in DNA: TGTGCCAGCAGCTTCAGGACTAGCGGGGGGGCAGGCGAGACCCAGTACTTC.

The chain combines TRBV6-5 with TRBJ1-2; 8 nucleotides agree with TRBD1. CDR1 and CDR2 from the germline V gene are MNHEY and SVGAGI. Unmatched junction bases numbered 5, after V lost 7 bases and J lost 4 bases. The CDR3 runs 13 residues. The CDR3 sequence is CASIRGRGYGYTF. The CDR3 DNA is TGTGCCAGCATCAGGGGGCGCGGCTATGGCTACACCTTC.

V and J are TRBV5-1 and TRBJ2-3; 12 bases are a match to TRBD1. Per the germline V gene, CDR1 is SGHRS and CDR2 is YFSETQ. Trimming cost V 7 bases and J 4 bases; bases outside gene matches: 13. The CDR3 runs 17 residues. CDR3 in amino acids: CASRPHSGQGASDTQYF. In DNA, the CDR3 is TGCGCCAGCCGTCCCCATTCGGGACAGGGGGCTTCAGATACGCAGTATTTT. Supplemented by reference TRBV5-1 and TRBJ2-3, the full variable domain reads KAGVTQTPRYLIKTRGQQVTLSCSPISGHRSVSWYQQTPGQGLQFLFEYFSETQRNKGNFPGRFSGRQFSNSRSEMNVSTLELGDSALYLCASRPHSGQGASDTQYFGPGTRLTVL.